Listed below are T cell receptor beta chains from one sample, sequenced in a study of neurological immune-mediated disorders. Via MiXCR, TCRdb re-called the 5' RACE reads, giving one row per CDR3 protein. This repertoire shows approximately 30,000 distinct CDR3 sequences, roughly 14% found once; its top ten account for 5.2%. Sequenced sample: CD4+ T cells from blood. These receptors were collected from a female donor with HTLV-1-associated myelopathy (HAM/TSP). CDR3s include the opening cysteine and the closing phenylalanine or tryptophan. D genes are given only for firm matches. The size field is filled for only some rows; it gives once, few, many or a size class.

d_gene: NA
v_gene: TRBV12-3/TRBV12-4
abundance: many
j_gene: TRBJ2-6
CDR3aa: CASSLEFSQTGANVLTF
CDR3nt: TGTGCCAGCAGTTTAGAATTTTCGCAGACTGGGGCCAACGTCCTGACTTTC

d_gene: NA
v_gene: TRBV13
abundance: many
j_gene: TRBJ2-7
CDR3aa: CASSSSGRAYEQYF
CDR3nt: TGTGCCAGCAGCTCCTCGGGACGAGCATACGAGCAGTACTTC

d_gene: NA
v_gene: TRBV12-3/TRBV12-4
abundance: NA
j_gene: TRBJ1-5
CDR3aa: CASISTGTNQPQHF
CDR3nt: TGTGCCAGCATCTCCACAGGGACCAATCAGCCCCAGCATTTT

d_gene: NA
v_gene: TRBV20-1
abundance: medium-sized
j_gene: TRBJ1-2
CDR3aa: CSARTVNYGYTF
CDR3nt: TGCAGTGCTAGGACGGTGAACTATGGCTACACCTTC

d_gene: NA
v_gene: TRBV7-9
abundance: many
j_gene: TRBJ2-3
CDR3aa: CASSLMGMADTQYF
CDR3nt: TGTGCCAGCAGCTTAATGGGAATGGCAGATACGCAGTATTTT

d_gene: TRBD2
v_gene: TRBV20-1
abundance: NA
j_gene: TRBJ2-5
CDR3aa: CSVGGGRGGLGQYF
CDR3nt: TGCAGTGTCGGTGGGGGACGGGGGGGCCTTGGGCAGTACTTC

d_gene: TRBD2
v_gene: TRBV20-1
abundance: many
j_gene: TRBJ2-1
CDR3aa: CSAPGTTEQFF
CDR3nt: TGCAGTGCGCCGGGGACTACCGAGCAGTTCTTC

d_gene: NA
v_gene: TRBV20-1
abundance: many
j_gene: TRBJ2-1
CDR3aa: CSARRRETSYNEQFF
CDR3nt: TGCAGTGCTAGACGAAGGGAGACCTCCTACAATGAGCAGTTCTTC

d_gene: TRBD1
v_gene: TRBV30
abundance: NA
j_gene: TRBJ1-2
CDR3aa: CAWSIPTGSYYGYTF
CDR3nt: TGTGCCTGGAGTATCCCGACAGGGTCCTACTATGGCTACACCTTC

d_gene: NA
v_gene: TRBV20-1
abundance: many
j_gene: TRBJ2-5
CDR3aa: CSASSGTVLTETQYF
CDR3nt: TGCAGTGCTAGTTCCGGGACGGTACTGACTGAGACCCAGTACTTC

d_gene: NA
v_gene: TRBV6-6
abundance: many
j_gene: TRBJ2-5
CDR3aa: CASSYVALLRETQYF
CDR3nt: TGTGCCAGCAGTTACGTAGCCCTCCTGCGGGAGACCCAGTACTTC

d_gene: NA
v_gene: TRBV5-6
abundance: many
j_gene: TRBJ2-7
CDR3aa: CASSLSDDNKPYEQYF
CDR3nt: TGTGCCAGCAGCTTGTCTGACGATAACAAACCCTACGAGCAGTACTTC

d_gene: NA
v_gene: TRBV7-2
abundance: many
j_gene: TRBJ2-5
CDR3aa: CASSFTRGRGETQYF
CDR3nt: TGTGCCAGCAGCTTTACGCGGGGTCGCGGGGAGACCCAGTACTTC